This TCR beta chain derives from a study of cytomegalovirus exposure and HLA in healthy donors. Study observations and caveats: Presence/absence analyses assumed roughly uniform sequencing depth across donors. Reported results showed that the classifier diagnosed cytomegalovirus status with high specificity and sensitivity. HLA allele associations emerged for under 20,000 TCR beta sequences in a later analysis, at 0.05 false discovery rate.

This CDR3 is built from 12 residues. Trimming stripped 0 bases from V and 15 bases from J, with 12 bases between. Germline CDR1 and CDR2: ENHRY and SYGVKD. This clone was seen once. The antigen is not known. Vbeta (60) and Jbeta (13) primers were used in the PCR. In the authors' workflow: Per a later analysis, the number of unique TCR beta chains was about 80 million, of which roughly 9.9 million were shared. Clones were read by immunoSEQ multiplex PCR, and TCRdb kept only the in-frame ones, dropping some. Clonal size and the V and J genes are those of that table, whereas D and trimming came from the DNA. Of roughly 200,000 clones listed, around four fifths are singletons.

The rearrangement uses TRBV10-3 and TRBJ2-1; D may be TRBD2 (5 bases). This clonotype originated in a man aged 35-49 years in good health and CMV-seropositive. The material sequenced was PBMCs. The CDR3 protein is CAISESSDRPFF. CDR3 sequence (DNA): TGTGCCATCAGTGAGTCTAGCGATAGGCCGTTCTTC.